These 31 T cell receptor beta chains were sequenced from one sample in a study of T cell clonality in common variable immunodeficiency. Produced via immunoSEQ multiplex PCR; TCRdb's table is partial and in-frame only. The table lists around 29,000 clones, with no singletons. Specimen: peripheral blood mononuclear cells. These receptors all stem from a person between 18 and 70 years old in good health.

Comment on this clone: The read stops 3 residues short of the end of the CDR3; the missing end is completed from the germline J gene. The rearrangement links TRBV7-9 to TRBJ2-3; D may correspond to TRBD1 or TRBD2 (5 bases each). V shed 4 bases and J shed 1 base, with 12 bases lying between them. In germline, CDR1 is SEHNR, CDR2 FQNEAQ (reference sequence). CDR3 length: 15 amino acids. CDR3 bases read: TGTGCCAGCAGCTACATTAGAGGGGGCACAGATACG. The encoded protein is CASSYIRGGTDT. The complete CDR3 reads CASSYIRGGTDTQYF. Drawing the rest from reference TRBV7-9 and TRBJ2-3, the complete variable domain is DTGVSQNPRHKITKRGQNVTFRCDPISEHNRLYWYRQTLGQGPEFLTYFQNEAQLEKSRLLSDRFSAERPKGSFSTLEIQRTEQGDSAMYLCASSYIRGGTDTQYFGPGTRLTVL.

This clone was recorded a few times. The read comes to an end 3 residues before the CDR3 does, leaving the germline J gene to fill in the end. The genes are TRBV7-6 and TRBJ2-1; TRBD1 agrees at 11 bases. The CDR3 is 16 residues long. Per germline, CDR1 SGHVS and CDR2 FNYEAQ. With 5 bases clipped from V and 2 bases from J, the junction kept 5 bases outside the gene matches. CDR3 residues: CASSPKGQGAYNEQFF. The DNA read from the CDR3 is TGTGCCAGCAGCCCCAAGGGACAGGGGGCCTACAATGAG.

This clone was picked up a small number of times. The missing CDR3 end, 3 residues past where the read stops, is filled in from the germline J gene. The chain is built from TRBV19 and TRBJ2-3; D may be TRBD1 (5 bases). CDR3 length equals 15 residues. Per germline, CDR1 LNHDA and CDR2 SQIVND (reference sequence). CDR3 in amino acids: CASMSSGFSNQPQYF. The part of the CDR3 DNA that was read is TGTGCCAGTATGTCTTCAGGGTTTAGCAATCAGCCG.

This clone was seen many times. The CDR3 end falls 3 residues outside the read, so it is completed with the germline J gene. V usage is TRBV7-2 and J usage is TRBJ2-1; TRBD2 matches at 8 bases. The CDR3 contains 14 residues. Trimming cost V 1 base and J 7 bases; bases outside gene matches: 3. Germline CDR1 reads SGHTA; CDR2 reads FQGNSA. The sequenced part of the CDR3 DNA is TGTGCCAGCAGCTTAGGGCTAGCGGGTAATGAG. Encoded protein: CASSLGLAGNE. The complete CDR3 sequence is CASSLGLAGNEQFF.

This clone has at least ten counts. The DNA ends 3 residues before the CDR3 does, and the rest of the CDR3 is filled in from the germline J gene. V is TRBV5-1 and J is TRBJ2-1; 9 bases align to TRBD1. CDR1 is SGHRS, CDR2 YFSETQ, per germline. The CDR3 runs to 16 residues. Trimming cost V 4 bases and J 3 bases; bases outside gene matches: 8. The CDR3 sequence is CASSTRQGVDYNEQFF. Incomplete CDR3 DNA: TGCGCCAGCAGCACCCGACAGGGGGTCGACTACAATGAG.

This clone was picked up many times. The sequence runs out 3 residues before the end of the CDR3; the remainder is reconstructed from the germline J gene. This chain links TRBV28 with TRBJ2-3; possible D gene TRBD2, 5 bases. The CDR3 length is 12 residues. The ends were cut back, 10 bases at V and 5 bases at J, with 13 bases in the middle. Per the germline V gene, CDR1 is MDHEN and CDR2 is SYDVKM. The covered CDR3 bases are TGTGCCATCGGTCGGGGTAGAGATACG. Its translation: CAIGRGRDT. Given in full, the CDR3 is CAIGRGRDTQYF. Based on the CDR3 plus reference TRBV28 and TRBJ2-3, the full variable domain is DVKVTQSSRYLVKRTGEKVFLECVQDMDHENMFWYRQDPGLGLRLIYFSYDVKMKEKGDIPEGYSVSREKKERFSLILESASTNQTSMYLCAIGRGRDTQYFGPGTRLTVL.

Turning to this clone: The read finishes 3 residues shy of the CDR3 end, and the germline J gene is used to complete it. The chain has TRBV19 and TRBJ2-3; D is ambiguous. There are 15 residues in the CDR3. V was clipped by 10 bases and J by 2 bases, with 19 bases between them. Germline values: CDR1 LNHDA, CDR2 SQIVND (reference sequence). CDR3 residues: CATTMNGPPTDTQYF. CDR3 bases read: TGTGCCACCACGATGAATGGGCCCCCCACAGATACG. The full variable domain, completed using reference TRBV19 and TRBJ2-3, is DGGITQSPKYLFRKEGQNVTLSCEQNLNHDAMYWYRQDPGQGLRLIYYSQIVNDFQKGDIAEGYSVSREKKESFPLTVTSAQKNPTAFYLCATTMNGPPTDTQYFGPGTRLTVL.

There are many counts of this clone. The CDR3 goes on 3 residues after the read ends, and that part is filled in from the germline J gene. The V call is TRBV20-1, the J call TRBJ2-3, with TRBD1 matching 7 bases. CDR1 is DFQATT, CDR2 SNEGSKA, per germline (reference sequence). V dropped 5 bases and J dropped 0; count of bases not matched to a gene: 2. This CDR3 is built from 13 residues. CDR3 DNA, as far as it was read: TGCAGTGCTTGGACAGGAAGCACAGATACG. It translates to CSAWTGSTDT. The full CDR3 is CSAWTGSTDTQYF.

This clone was found many times. The read finishes 3 residues shy of the CDR3 end, and the germline J gene is used to complete it. The chain recombines TRBV6-2 or TRBV6-3 with TRBJ1-2; 7 positions agree with TRBD1. V gave up 8 bases and J gave up 2 bases; unmatched junction bases: 17. The CDR3 contains 17 residues. Germline V CDR1 and CDR2: MNHEY, SVGEGT. The part of the CDR3 DNA that was read is TGTGCCAGCCGAAGTACCGGGACAGCGGTCAGGAACTATGGC. This translates into CASRSTGTAVRNYG. The whole CDR3 sequence reads CASRSTGTAVRNYGYTF.

This clone was observed a handful of times. Read sequence stops 3 residues before the CDR3 end, and the germline J gene provides the missing end. The J gene is TRBJ1-5, the V gene TRBV19, with no clear D. The CDR3 consists of 13 residues. Trimming stripped 3 bases from V and 7 bases from J, with 10 bases between. The germline V gene has CDR1 LNHDA and CDR2 SQIVND (reference sequence). Incomplete CDR3 DNA: TGTGCCAGTAGTATGGGCGTGAACCAGCCC. The encoded protein is CASSMGVNQP. The CDR3 in full is CASSMGVNQPQHF.

There are a few counts of this clone. Read coverage stops 3 residues before the CDR3 terminus; the germline J gene supplies the remainder. The V call is TRBV5-1, the J call TRBJ2-1; TRBD2 agrees at 7 bases. The junction had 3 bases not matched to a gene; V was cut back by 1 base and J by 5 bases. CDR3 length: 14 amino acids. CDR1 SGHRS and CDR2 YFSETQ come from the germline V gene. The CDR3 DNA, read in part, is TGCGCCAGCAGCTTGAGGCGGGAGAACAATGAG. This codes for CASSLRRENNE. The whole CDR3 sequence is CASSLRRENNEQFF.

This clone was picked up many times. The sequence runs out 3 residues before the end of the CDR3; the remainder is reconstructed from the germline J gene. The V gene is TRBV10-3, the J gene TRBJ1-3; 7 positions match TRBD1. This CDR3 is 14 amino acids long. V lost 11 bases to trimming and J lost 2 bases; unmatched junction nucleotides: 9. Germline V lookup: CDR1 ENHRY, CDR2 SYGVKD. CDR3 sequence: CASRTGAAGNTIYF. CDR3 DNA (partial): TGTGCCTCGAGAACAGGGGCGGCTGGAAACACC.

This clone came up many times. From the germline J gene comes the end of the CDR3, since the read stops 3 residues before it. This chain links TRBV6-2 or TRBV6-3 with TRBJ2-1; the D gene is possibly TRBD1 (6 bases). The CDR3 totals 13 residues. Germline values: CDR1 MNHEY, CDR2 SVGEGT. V dropped 3 bases and J dropped 4 bases, with 7 bases sitting between them. The CDR3 reads CASSYTGYNEQFF. The sequenced CDR3 bases are TGTGCCAGCAGTTATACAGGGTACAATGAG.

This clone was seen ten or more times. From the germline J gene comes the end of the CDR3, since the read stops 3 residues before it. V gene TRBV5-4 combines with J gene TRBJ2-7, with 14 bases matching TRBD2. Germline CDR1 and CDR2: SGHNT and YYREEE (reference sequence). There are 15 residues in the CDR3. The trim removed 4 bases at V and 2 bases at J, leaving 2 bases unmatched. The sequenced part of the CDR3 DNA is TGTGCCAGCAGCCTGGGACTAGCGGGGGCCTACGAG. It encodes CASSLGLAGAYE. The full CDR3 protein reads CASSLGLAGAYEQYF.

This clone was observed at least ten times. The read is 3 residues too short to cover the CDR3 end, so that end is filled in from the germline J gene. J is TRBJ2-1 and V is TRBV7-9; D call uncertain. The CDR3 covers 12 residues. Germline CDR1 is SEHNR and CDR2 is FQNEAQ (reference sequence). V lost 5 bases to trimming and J lost 8 bases, with 10 bases between them. The CDR3 bases that were read are TGTGCCAGCAGCAGCGACGACGATGAG. Amino acids: CASSSDDDE. The full CDR3 sequence reads CASSSDDDEQFF.

A remark on this clone: Read coverage stops 3 residues before the CDR3 terminus; the germline J gene supplies the remainder. The chain employs TRBV7-8 and TRBJ1-2; perhaps TRBD1 as D (6 bases). The CDR3 runs to 13 residues. CDR1 is SGHVS, CDR2 FQNEAQ, per germline. The CDR3 bases that were read are TGTGCCAGCAGCTTAATTGGGGGCAACGAC. This translates into CASSLIGGND. The whole CDR3 sequence is CASSLIGGNDYTF.

This clone has a handful of counts. CDR3 DNA (partial): TGCGCCAGCAGTTGGACCGCGGGACAGGGTGAAGAGACC. Amino acid sequence: CASSWTAGQGEET. The whole CDR3 protein is CASSWTAGQGEETQYF. The chain recombines TRBV5-1 with TRBJ2-5; 9 nucleotides align to TRBD1. The CDR3 end lies 3 residues beyond the end of the read and is filled in from the germline J gene. Germline V CDR1 and CDR2: SGHRS, YFSETQ. This CDR3 is built from 16 residues. The trim removed 5 bases at V and 3 bases at J, leaving 11 bases unmatched.

This clone has ten or more counts. Sequencing ends 3 residues short of the CDR3 end; the germline J gene provides the rest. This chain connects TRBV11-2 to TRBJ2-7; the match to TRBD2 covers 10 bases. The J segment lost 3 bases and the V segment lost 1 base, leaving 3 bases of the junction unmatched. Looked up from germline, CDR1 is SGHAT and CDR2 is FQNNGV. CDR3 size: 15 residues. CDR3 bases read: TGTGCCAGCAGCTTAGGAGCGGGGGGGCTCTACGAG. This translates into CASSLGAGGLYE. The full CDR3 reads CASSLGAGGLYEQYF.

This clone was found many times. The missing CDR3 end, 3 residues past where the read stops, is filled in from the germline J gene. The V and J genes are TRBV19 and TRBJ2-1; 8 bases line up with TRBD2. V shed 2 bases, J shed 4 bases, and the junction held 7 bases outside the gene matches. The germline gives CDR1 LNHDA, CDR2 SQIVND (reference sequence). The CDR3 has 16 amino acids. The CDR3 is CASSIPPSGLYNEQFF. The DNA read from the CDR3 is TGTGCCAGTAGTATACCGCCTAGCGGGCTGTACAATGAG.

This clone was found many times. The read finishes 3 residues shy of the CDR3 end, and the germline J gene is used to complete it. The V and J genes are TRBV28 and TRBJ2-5; possible D gene TRBD2, 6 bases. The germline V gene encodes CDR1 MDHEN and CDR2 SYDVKM. CDR3 length: 12 residues. Trimming took off 7 bases at V and 5 bases at J, with 11 bases between the two ends. CDR3 protein: CASKPGGETQYF. Partial CDR3 DNA: TGTGCCAGCAAGCCCGGGGGTGAGACC.

Details on this clone: Read sequence stops 3 residues before the CDR3 end, and the germline J gene provides the missing end. This chain joins TRBV7-8 and TRBJ2-5, with a tentative D call TRBD2 (5 bases). The V end lost 5 bases, the J end lost 5 bases, and 18 bases lay between the germline ends. The CDR3 loop spans 15 amino acids. The V gene's germline CDR1 is SGHVS and CDR2 FQNEAQ. CDR3 protein: CASSLDPGFGETQYF. The covered CDR3 bases are TGTGCCAGCAGCCTAGATCCGGGGTTCGGGGAGACC.

This clone was counted at least ten times. The observed sequence ends 3 residues before the CDR3 terminus, with the missing tail filled in from the germline J gene. This chain connects TRBV20-1 to TRBJ2-3; D ambiguous. Germline V CDR1 and CDR2: DFQATT, SNEGSKA (reference sequence). Trimming pared 2 bases from V and 4 bases from J, leaving 7 bases between. The CDR3 runs 12 residues. The CDR3 DNA, read in part, is TGCAGTGCTAGATCAGGCCCAGATACG. As protein: CSARSGPDT. The full CDR3 protein is CSARSGPDTQYF.

This clone was counted at least ten times. The CDR3 end falls 3 residues outside the read, so it is completed with the germline J gene. The chain joins TRBV7-9 to TRBJ2-7; D gene unclear. With 5 bases removed from V and 4 bases from J, the gap between germline ends came to 9 bases. CDR3 length: 12 amino acids. CDR1 is SEHNR and CDR2 is FQNEAQ in the germline V gene (reference sequence). The part of the CDR3 DNA that was read is TGTGCCAGCAGCATAAACTCATACGAG. It yields the protein CASSINSYE. The whole CDR3 region reads CASSINSYEQYF.

This clone was seen repeatedly, ten times or more. The read halts 3 residues ahead of the CDR3 end, with the missing end drawn from the germline J gene. The V gene is TRBV28, the J gene TRBJ1-1; D gene ambiguous. The CDR3 runs 12 residues. CDR1 and CDR2 from the germline V gene are MDHEN and SYDVKM. The V end was cut by 3 bases, the J end by 3 bases, with 5 bases between. CDR3 DNA (partial): TGTGCCAGCAGTTTTCAGTACACTGAA. Translation: CASSFQYTE. The entire CDR3 protein reads CASSFQYTEAFF.

This clone was found many times. The DNA ends 3 residues before the CDR3 does, and the rest of the CDR3 is filled in from the germline J gene. The rearrangement uses TRBV12-3 or TRBV12-4 and TRBJ2-7; a possible D gene is TRBD1 (5 bases). This CDR3 comprises 13 residues. V was clipped by 3 bases and J by 6 bases, with 12 bases between them. The sequenced part of the CDR3 DNA is TGTGCCAGCAGTTTGGGCAGGGTAGTCGAG. Translation gives CASSLGRVVE. The entire CDR3 protein is CASSLGRVVEQYF.

A note on this clone: A clone one base away is much larger, so this may be a read error. With the read ending 3 residues before the CDR3 end, the germline J gene is used to fill in that end. The rearrangement joins TRBV5-1 to TRBJ2-7; unclear D gene. V was shortened by 4 bases and J by 3 bases, with 11 bases between the two germline ends. CDR1 is SGHRS, CDR2 YFSETQ, per germline. This CDR3 contains 13 residues. CDR3 protein: CASSAIGFYEQYF. CDR3 DNA, as far as it was read: TGCGCCAGCAGCGCAATAGGGTTCTACGAG.

This clone was recorded many times. With the read ending 3 residues before the CDR3 end, the germline J gene is used to fill in that end. The gene calls are TRBV6-2 or TRBV6-3 and TRBJ2-3, with 9 bases that match TRBD2. In germline, CDR1 is MNHEY, CDR2 SVGEGT. Trimming at V came to 6 bases and at J to 7 bases, leaving 14 bases not matched to a gene. The CDR3 has 16 residues. CDR3 bases read: TGTGCCAGCAGCTCTCGACTAGCGGCACGGACTTATACG. This translates into CASSSRLAARTYT. The whole CDR3 sequence is CASSSRLAARTYTQYF.

In its sample, this clone was seen many times. CDR3: CASSPGDWNEQFF. The part of the CDR3 DNA that was read is TGTGCCAGCTCTCCGGGGGACTGGAATGAG. This rearrangement joins TRBV6-4 to TRBJ2-1; possible D gene TRBD2, 6 bases. The read terminates 3 residues ahead of where the CDR3 ends, so the germline J gene completes it. V was shortened by 8 bases and J by 7 bases, with 15 bases between the two germline ends. CDR1 and CDR2 (germline): MRHNA, SNTAGT. The CDR3 contains 13 residues.

This clone was seen ten or more times. The read is 3 residues too short to cover the CDR3 end, so that end is filled in from the germline J gene. The V and J genes are TRBV28 and TRBJ2-3; D remains unclear. Germline V gene sequence: CDR1 MDHEN, CDR2 SYDVKM. CDR3 length: 12 amino acids. Between the trimmed V and J ends, which lost 5 bases and 1 base, there was a span of 4 bases. CDR3 bases read: TGTGCCAGCAGTCCCGGCACAGATACG. Encoded protein: CASSPGTDT. The complete CDR3 sequence is CASSPGTDTQYF.

This clone occurred many times. The CDR3 end lies 3 residues beyond the end of the read and is filled in from the germline J gene. This chain uses TRBV20-1 with TRBJ1-1; D is undetermined. Germline CDR1 is DFQATT and CDR2 is SNEGSKA (reference sequence). Trimming cost V 3 bases and J 0 bases, with 8 bases left between them. This CDR3 comprises 13 residues. The CDR3 bases that were read are TGCAGTGCTAGCTTAACAGTGAACACTGAA. Amino acids: CSASLTVNTE. In full, the CDR3 is CSASLTVNTEAFF.

This clone was recorded at least ten times. The sequence runs out 3 residues before the end of the CDR3; the remainder is reconstructed from the germline J gene. The chain is built from TRBV6-2 or TRBV6-3 and TRBJ2-3; TRBD2 matches at 9 bases. V lost 7 bases to trimming and J lost 6 bases; unmatched junction nucleotides: 14. CDR1 is MNHEY and CDR2 is SVGEGT in the germline V gene. This CDR3 has 16 amino acids. This CDR3 reads CASTPEMSGGNDTQYF. The covered CDR3 bases are TGTGCCAGCACTCCGGAGATGAGCGGGGGGAACGATACG.